This record covers a single T cell receptor (beta chain). Its cognate antigen is unknown. CDR1 is KGHSH and CDR2 is LQKENI in the germline V gene. V shed 6 bases, J shed 3 bases, and the junction held 7 bases outside the gene matches. The CDR3 is 14 residues long. TCR beta CDR3 regions were amplified from RNA. The TCR CDR3 was amplified in a first-round RT-PCR using the HTBI primer set. TCRdb independently ran MiXCR on the multiplex PCR reads; one entry per CDR3 protein. This table holds a few hundred thousand distinct CDR3 sequences, about 18% found once. This specimen comes from a study of T cells in Graves' hyperthyroidism and ophthalmopathy. Over 18 months, lack of ophthalmopathy progression marked Graves' hyperthyroidism as stable. Study results and limitations: Clonotypes that were expanded in thyroid above 0.001 mostly appeared in blood too.

The specimen was blood. The chain recombines TRBV18 with TRBJ2-7, with 8 bases lining up with TRBD1. This receptor was identified in a woman aged 45-65 years with Graves' hyperthyroidism. The CDR3 coding sequence is TGTGCCAGCTCCTCTTGGACAGGGAACTACGAGCAGTACTTC. Encoded protein: CASSSWTGNYEQYF.